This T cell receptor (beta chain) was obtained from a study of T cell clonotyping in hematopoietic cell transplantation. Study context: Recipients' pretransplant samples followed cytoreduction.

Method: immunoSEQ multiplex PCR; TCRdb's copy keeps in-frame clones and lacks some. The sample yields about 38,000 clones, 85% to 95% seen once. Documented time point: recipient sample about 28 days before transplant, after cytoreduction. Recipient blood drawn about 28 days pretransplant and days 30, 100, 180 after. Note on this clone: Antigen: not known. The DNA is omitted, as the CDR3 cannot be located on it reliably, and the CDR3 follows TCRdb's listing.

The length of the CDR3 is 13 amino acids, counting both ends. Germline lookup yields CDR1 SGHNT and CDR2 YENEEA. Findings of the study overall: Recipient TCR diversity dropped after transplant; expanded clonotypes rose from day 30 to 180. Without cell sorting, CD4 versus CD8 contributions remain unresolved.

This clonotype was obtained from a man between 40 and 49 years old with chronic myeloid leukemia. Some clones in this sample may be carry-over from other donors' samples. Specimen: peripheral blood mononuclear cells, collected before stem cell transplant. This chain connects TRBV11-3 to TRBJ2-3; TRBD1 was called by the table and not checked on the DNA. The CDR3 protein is CASSFGPGNTQYF.